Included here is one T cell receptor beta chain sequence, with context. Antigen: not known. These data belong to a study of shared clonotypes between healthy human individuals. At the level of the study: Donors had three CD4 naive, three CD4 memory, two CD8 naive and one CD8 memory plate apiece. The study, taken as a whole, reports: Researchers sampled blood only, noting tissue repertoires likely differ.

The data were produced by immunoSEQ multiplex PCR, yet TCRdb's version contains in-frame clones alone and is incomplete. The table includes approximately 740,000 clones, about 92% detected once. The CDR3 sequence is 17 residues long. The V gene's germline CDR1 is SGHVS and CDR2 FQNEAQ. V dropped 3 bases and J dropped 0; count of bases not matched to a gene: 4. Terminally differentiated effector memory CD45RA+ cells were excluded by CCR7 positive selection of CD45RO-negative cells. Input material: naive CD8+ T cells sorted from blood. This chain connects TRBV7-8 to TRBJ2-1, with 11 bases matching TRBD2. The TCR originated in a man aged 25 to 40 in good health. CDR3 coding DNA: TGTGCCAGCAGCTTCCCAACTAGCGGGAGCTCCTACAATGAGCAGTTCTTC. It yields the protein CASSFPTSGSSYNEQFF.